The 19 T cell receptor beta chains in this list originate from one sample, sequenced in a study of blood T cell repertoires in COVID-19. Libraries were prepared by immunoSEQ multiplex PCR; TCRdb keeps only in-frame clonotypes and omits some of them. The data contain some 170,000 clones, more than 70% of them singletons. What was sequenced was PBMCs or T cells enriched from blood (not recorded which). Source of these receptors: a man aged 40-50 years who had recovered from COVID-19.

The rearrangement links TRBV19 to TRBJ1-6, with 7 positions matching TRBD1. The CDR3 sequence is 14 residues long. CDR1 is LNHDA and CDR2 is SQIVND in the germline V gene (reference sequence). With 7 bases clipped from V and 2 bases from J, the junction kept 2 bases outside the gene matches. The chain's CDR3 is CASTGGTYNSPLHF. The CDR3 DNA follows: TGTGCCAGTACAGGGGGAACCTATAATTCACCCCTCCACTTT.

J is TRBJ1-2 and V is TRBV4-1; no firm D call. The CDR3 sequence is 14 residues long. Trimming took 2 bases from V and 7 from J, leaving 14 bases between them. Per germline, CDR1 MGHRA and CDR2 YSYEKL. DNA for the CDR3: TGCGCCAGCAGCCAACTTGGCCCCGGGGTTGGCTACACCTTC. This codes for CASSQLGPGVGYTF.

The genes are TRBV27 and TRBJ1-2; D gene ambiguous. The germline gives CDR1 MNHEY, CDR2 SMNVEV (reference sequence). The CDR3 spans 14 residues. Trimming stripped 0 bases from V and 4 bases from J, with 9 bases between. In nucleotides, the CDR3 is TGTGCCAGCAGTTTATCGATCCGCAGCTATGGCTACACCTTC. It yields the protein CASSLSIRSYGYTF.

V gene TRBV4-2 combines with J gene TRBJ1-1, with TRBD1 as a possible D gene (6 bases). Germline lookup yields CDR1 LGHNA and CDR2 YNFKEQ. The CDR3 spans 12 residues. The V end was cut by 1 base, the J end by 8 bases, with 8 bases between. The CDR3 is CASSQAGTEAFF. The CDR3, as DNA: TGTGCCAGCAGCCAAGCCGGGACAGAAGCTTTCTTT.

The V and J genes are TRBV19 and TRBJ1-1, with D maybe TRBD1 (5 bases). Between the trimmed V and J ends, which lost 4 bases and 4 bases, there was a span of 13 bases. Germline V CDR1 and CDR2: LNHDA, SQIVND (reference sequence). This CDR3 has 14 amino acids. CDR3 coding DNA: TGTGCCAGTAGTACAAACAGGAGAACCACTGAAGCTTTCTTT. Translation gives CASSTNRRTTEAFF.

The CDR3 DNA is TGCGCCAGCAGCTTGGCCGTAGGACTAGCGGGGGGAAGCACAGATACGCAGTATTTT. As protein: CASSLAVGLAGGSTDTQYF. This sequence joins TRBV5-1 and TRBJ2-3; 14 bases map to TRBD2. Germline trimming cut 0 bases from V and 0 bases from J; bases unmatched to any gene: 6. CDR1 and CDR2 (germline): SGHRS, YFSETQ. CDR3 length: 19 residues.

V gene TRBV29-1 combines with J gene TRBJ1-5; no clear D gene. Germline V gene data show CDR1 as SQVTM and CDR2 as ANQGSEA. The CDR3 spans 13 residues. V was shortened by 4 bases and J by 7 bases, with 14 bases between the two germline ends. The CDR3 coding sequence is TGCAGCGTTGCTGAGGGTTCGGAACAGCCCCAGCATTTT. The encoded protein is CSVAEGSEQPQHF.

The chain uses TRBV12-3 or TRBV12-4 and TRBJ1-1; no clear D gene. CDR3 length: 13 amino acids. V lost 3 bases, J lost 7 bases, and 12 bases lay in between. CDR3 DNA: TGTGCCAGCAGTTTTACAGCCCAGATTGAAGCTTTCTTT. Protein sequence: CASSFTAQIEAFF.

This clone has just a few counts. The chain couples TRBV7-9 to TRBJ1-5; tentatively, D is TRBD1 (5 bases). This CDR3 comprises 15 residues. Germline CDR1 reads SEHNR; CDR2 reads FQNEAQ (reference sequence). The V gene lost 5 bases and the J gene lost 4 bases, with 15 bases spanning the gap. CDR3 amino acids: CASSLGGQPNQPQHF. Written as DNA, the CDR3 is TGTGCCAGCAGCCTCGGGGGTCAGCCTAATCAGCCCCAGCATTTT. Filled out from reference TRBV7-9 and TRBJ1-5, the complete variable domain reads DTGVSQNPRHKITKRGQNVTFRCDPISEHNRLYWYRQTLGQGPEFLTYFQNEAQLEKSRLLSDRFSAERPKGSFSTLEIQRTEQGDSAMYLCASSLGGQPNQPQHFGDGTRLSIL.

V and J are TRBV28 and TRBJ2-1; 8 bases are shared with TRBD2. Trimming at V came to 2 bases and at J to 7 bases, leaving 16 bases not matched to a gene. This CDR3 region has 18 residues. CDR1 MDHEN and CDR2 SYDVKM come from the germline V gene. This CDR3 reads CASSLPAEVAGGYNEQFF. The DNA for the CDR3 is TGTGCCAGCAGTTTACCGGCCGAGGTGGCGGGAGGTTATAATGAGCAGTTCTTC. Combining the CDR3 with reference TRBV28 and TRBJ2-1 gives the whole variable domain DVKVTQSSRYLVKRTGEKVFLECVQDMDHENMFWYRQDPGLGLRLIYFSYDVKMKEKGDIPEGYSVSREKKERFSLILESASTNQTSMYLCASSLPAEVAGGYNEQFFGPGTRLTVL.

The chain uses TRBV5-1 and TRBJ1-2; 7 bases fit TRBD1. V gave up 1 base and J gave up 3 bases; unmatched junction bases: 6. The germline CDR1 and CDR2 sequences are SGHRS and YFSETQ. This CDR3 comprises 15 residues. The CDR3 DNA is TGCGCCAGCAGCTTGCTACAGGGGCTCGACTATGGCTACACCTTC. This encodes CASSLLQGLDYGYTF.

The V and J genes are TRBV5-1 and TRBJ2-7, with D unresolved. The ends were cut back, 2 bases at V and 3 bases at J, with 9 bases in the middle. The CDR3 has 13 amino acids. Germline V CDR1 and CDR2: SGHRS, YFSETQ. The CDR3 nucleotides read TGCGCCAGCAGCTTTGCACGGAGCTACGAGCAGTACTTC. It encodes CASSFARSYEQYF.

The rearrangement joins TRBV2 to TRBJ1-5; TRBD1 agrees at 7 bases. CDR1 and CDR2 from the germline V gene are SNHLY and FYNNEI. V lost 7 bases and J lost 5; bases outside the gene matches: 5. The CDR3 is made up of 13 amino acids. DNA of the CDR3: TGTGCCAGCACGCCACAGGGGTATCAGCCCCAGCATTTT. Translation gives CASTPQGYQPQHF.

This chain connects TRBV6-5 to TRBJ2-5; D is unresolved. Trimming removed 10 bases at V and 6 bases at J, with 15 bases between. In germline, CDR1 is MNHEY, CDR2 SVGAGI. The CDR3 length is 12 residues. The CDR3 region is CATNGPSKTQYF. Written as DNA, the CDR3 is TGTGCCACCAATGGGCCATCAAAGACCCAGTACTTC.

In its sample, this clone was seen a few times. This sequence joins TRBV19 and TRBJ2-7; D might be TRBD1 (6 bases). The V and J ends lost 7 bases and 1 base respectively, with 14 bases between them. This CDR3 region has 14 residues. Germline V gives CDR1 LNHDA, CDR2 SQIVND (reference sequence). Written as DNA, the CDR3 is TGTGCCAGTAAGTCTACAGGGTCTTCCTACGAGCAGTACTTC. It encodes CASKSTGSSYEQYF.

This clone has only one observation. The V gene is TRBV5-6, the J gene TRBJ1-5; D might be TRBD1 (6 bases). The CDR3 is 15 amino acids. Germline V gene data show CDR1 as SGHDT and CDR2 as YYEEEE. The V gene lost 0 bases and the J gene lost 4 bases, with 11 bases spanning the gap. The CDR3 DNA reads TGTGCCAGCAGCTTGGGACAGGAGTTTAATCAGCCCCAGCATTTT. As protein: CASSLGQEFNQPQHF.

The chain has TRBV28 and TRBJ1-4; perhaps TRBD1 as D (5 bases). Trimming left V 6 bases short and J 0 bases short, with 8 bases between. The CDR3 sequence is 14 residues long. The germline V gene encodes CDR1 MDHEN and CDR2 SYDVKM. The CDR3 protein is CASRGPATNEKLFF. The CDR3 nucleotides read TGTGCCAGCAGGGGGCCTGCAACTAATGAAAAACTGTTTTTT. Full variable domain (rest looked up from reference TRBV28 and TRBJ1-4): DVKVTQSSRYLVKRTGEKVFLECVQDMDHENMFWYRQDPGLGLRLIYFSYDVKMKEKGDIPEGYSVSREKKERFSLILESASTNQTSMYLCASRGPATNEKLFFGSGTQLSVL.

The chain is built from TRBV5-1 and TRBJ1-2, with 9 bases matching TRBD1. Germline CDR1 reads SGHRS; CDR2 reads YFSETQ. V was clipped by 7 bases and J by 7 bases; unmatched bases: 14. CDR3 length: 15 residues. Written as DNA, the CDR3 is TGCGCCAGCCTCTTAACGCCCGGACAGGGGTCTGGCTACACCTTC. Its translation is CASLLTPGQGSGYTF.

The chain joins TRBV24-1 to TRBJ1-2; D not certain. V was trimmed by 1 base and J by 7 bases, leaving 12 bases between them. CDR1 and CDR2 (germline): KGHDR, SFDVKD. The CDR3 is 14 amino acids. The DNA of the CDR3 is TGTGCCACCAGTGATTTAGGAGGTTTCGGTGGCTACACCTTC. Encoded protein: CATSDLGGFGGYTF.